The 8 T cell receptor beta chains reported below all come from one sample, sequenced in a study of T cell repertoires in cytomegalovirus infection. Antigens of these TCRs are unknown. TCRdb reprocessed the reads with MiXCR, giving one entry per CDR3 protein. Among 800,000 to 950,000 distinct CDR3 sequences, approximately 32% were seen once, and the ten largest hold over 10%. The specimen comprised cultured CD8+ T cells from PBMCs, sampled from culture after CMV antigen stimulation. These receptors were obtained from a human donor in good health (CMV status not recorded). Some clones in this sample may be carry-over from other donors' samples.

J is TRBJ2-1 and V is TRBV7-2, with 11 bases aligning to TRBD2. The CDR3 is 14 amino acids. V shed 6 bases and J 16 bases; nucleotides not matched to a gene: 14. The germline V gene encodes CDR1 SGHTA and CDR2 FQGNSA. The CDR3 loop reads CASSPKVAGGPLFF. In DNA form, the CDR3 reads TGTGCCAGCAGTCCCAAGGTAGCGGGGGGGCCGTTATTCTTC.

This chain joins TRBV7-6 and TRBJ1-1, with a tentative D call TRBD1 (5 bases). Germline V CDR1 and CDR2: SGHVS, FNYEAQ. V shed 0 bases and J shed 0 bases, with 11 bases lying between them. The CDR3 is made up of 16 amino acids. The CDR3 DNA follows: TGTGCCAGCAGCTTAGCGTGGGGCGATATGAACACTGAAGCTTTCTTT. It specifies CASSLAWGDMNTEAFF.

This clonotype showed up many times. This rearrangement joins TRBV7-2 to TRBJ1-2; possible D gene TRBD1, 5 bases. The V end lost 8 bases, the J end lost 4 bases, and 20 bases lay between the germline ends. The CDR3 extends over 15 amino acids. Germline V gene data show CDR1 as SGHTA and CDR2 as FQGNSA. CDR3 sequence: CASWGGLGKVYGYTF. CDR3 bases: TGTGCCAGCTGGGGGGGTCTGGGGAAGGTCTATGGCTACACCTTC. Complete variable domain (other parts from reference TRBV7-2 and TRBJ1-2): GAGVSQSPSNKVTEKGKDVELRCDPISGHTALYWYRQSLGQGLEFLIYFQGNSAPDKSGLPSDRFSAERTGGSVSTLTIQRTQQEDSAVYLCASWGGLGKVYGYTFGSGTRLTVV.

The chain recombines TRBV5-4 with TRBJ1-1, with unresolved D. The CDR3 covers 15 residues. The germline gives CDR1 SGHNT, CDR2 YYREEE (reference sequence). Trimming left V 1 base short and J 1 base short, with 11 bases between. CDR3 loop: CASSLHGEPNTEAFF. The CDR3, as DNA: TGTGCCAGCAGCTTGCACGGGGAGCCGAACACTGAAGCTTTCTTT.

V is TRBV2 and J is TRBJ1-5; D ambiguous. Trimming cost V 2 bases and J 2 bases, with 16 bases left between them. Germline CDR1 reads SNHLY; CDR2 reads FYNNEI. The CDR3 contains 17 residues. The CDR3 reads CASSERSTTTRNQPQHF. Here the CDR3 DNA reads TGTGCCAGCAGTGAAAGAAGTACCACTACTCGCAATCAGCCCCAGCATTTT.

This clonotype has ten or more counts. The genes are TRBV5-4 and TRBJ2-7; 12 bases are a match to TRBD2. The germline gives CDR1 SGHNT, CDR2 YYREEE (reference sequence). The CDR3 has 16 residues. The junction had 3 bases not matched to a gene; V was cut back by 1 base and J by 1 base. The CDR3 spells CASSLIGTSGSYEQYF. The CDR3 DNA sequence: TGTGCCAGCAGCTTGATCGGGACTAGCGGGTCCTACGAGCAGTACTTC. Filled out from reference TRBV5-4 and TRBJ2-7, the complete variable domain reads ETGVTQSPTHLIKTRGQQVTLRCSSQSGHNTVSWYQQALGQGPQFIFQYYREEENGRGNFPPRFSGLQFPNYSSELNVNALELDDSALYLCASSLIGTSGSYEQYFGPGTRLTVT.

This clonotype was detected only a few times. The J gene is TRBJ1-1, the V gene TRBV7-9; unclear D gene. The germline CDR1 and CDR2 sequences are SEHNR and FQNEAQ (reference sequence). V lost 5 bases, J lost 8 bases, and 18 bases lay in between. The CDR3 extends over 14 amino acids. In DNA form, the CDR3 reads TGTGCCAGCAGCACCAAATTAGGGCAGAAAGAAGCTTTCTTT. Encoded protein: CASSTKLGQKEAFF.

This clonotype was seen more than once but under ten times. V gene TRBV20-1 combines with J gene TRBJ1-6, with D tentatively TRBD1 (5 bases). The V gene's germline CDR1 is DFQATT and CDR2 SNEGSKA (reference sequence). Trimming left V 3 bases short and J 8 bases short, with 8 bases between. CDR3 length equals 12 residues. CDR3 nucleotides: TGCAGTGCTAGGGGGACCCATTCACCCCTCCACTTT. It encodes CSARGTHSPLHF.